These 11 T cell receptor beta chains were sequenced from one sample in a study of T cell clones after liver transplantation (dated 2019 in TCRdb). According to the study, the label for this sample's time point signals: pre-transplant. The library was built by means of the immunoSEQ multiplex PCR assay. TCRdb provides this immuneACCESS table in a form limited to in-frame rearrangements. Some clones are lacking; in checked studies, under half of them reflect an unresolved V gene, and why the rest are absent is not known. The sample yields roughly 73,000 clones; 80% were counted once. Around 0.66% of the sample rests with the top ten. The specimen comprised CD4+ T cells from blood, sampled before liver transplant. The receptors were gathered from a human donor who received a liver transplant.

The chain recombines TRBV2 with TRBJ2-2; 7 bases agree with TRBD1. This CDR3 region has 15 residues. Per the germline V gene, CDR1 is SNHLY and CDR2 is FYNNEI. V lost 7 bases to trimming and J lost 2 bases; unmatched junction nucleotides: 7. CDR3 sequence: CASNLQGLNTGELFF. Here the CDR3 DNA reads TGTGCCAGCAACCTACAGGGGTTAAACACCGGGGAGCTGTTTTTT.

The chain joins TRBV7-2 to TRBJ2-6; no firm D call. Per germline, CDR1 SGHTA and CDR2 FQGNSA. The V gene lost 1 base and the J gene lost 4 bases, with 8 bases spanning the gap. This CDR3 has 15 residues. The CDR3 coding sequence is TGTGCCAGCAGCTTAGTGAACCCAGGGGCCAACGTCCTGACTTTC. Translating it yields CASSLVNPGANVLTF.

The gene calls are TRBV10-3 and TRBJ2-3; no reliable D call. Trimming stripped 2 bases from V and 6 bases from J, with 15 bases between. CDR1 is ENHRY and CDR2 is SYGVKD in the germline V gene. The CDR3 has 15 residues. In nucleotides, the CDR3 is TGTGCCATCAGTGAGCTTGGACCTTCCCTTGATACGCAGTATTTT. Protein: CAISELGPSLDTQYF.

This clone has just one count. The chain combines TRBV9 with TRBJ2-5; tentative D call: TRBD1 (6 bases). The germline V gene encodes CDR1 SGDLS and CDR2 YYNGEE. V lost 3 bases and J lost 5, with 17 bases in between. The CDR3 loop spans 15 amino acids. The CDR3 DNA sequence: TGTGCCAGCAGCGCAGATTCAGGGGTCGGGGAGACCCAGTACTTC. Residues: CASSADSGVGETQYF.

This chain links TRBV30 with TRBJ1-4; 7 positions match TRBD1. Germline V gene sequence: CDR1 GTSNPN, CDR2 SVGIG (reference sequence). The CDR3 spans 15 residues. V lost 1 base, J lost 4 bases, and 6 bases stayed unmatched. CDR3 residues: CAWSGGTALNEKLFF. In DNA, the CDR3 is TGTGCCTGGAGTGGGGGGACAGCGCTTAATGAAAAACTGTTTTTT.

This chain connects TRBV7-2 to TRBJ1-1; D unresolved. Germline lookup yields CDR1 SGHTA and CDR2 FQGNSA. V was pared by 6 bases and J by 4 bases, with 18 bases between. The CDR3 contains 15 residues. As DNA, the CDR3 is TGTGCCAGCAGTCTCAGCCTGATGGGTAGCACTGAAGCTTTCTTT. Translated: CASSLSLMGSTEAFF.

The J gene is TRBJ2-7, the V gene TRBV6-1; TRBD2 matches at 7 bases. Germline CDR1 is MNHNS and CDR2 is SASEGT. Trimming cost V 3 bases and J 4 bases; bases outside gene matches: 9. The CDR3 loop spans 15 amino acids. The CDR3 reads CASSDGGSFHYEQYF. DNA for the CDR3: TGTGCCAGCAGTGACGGGGGGTCCTTCCATTACGAGCAGTACTTC.

The rearrangement uses TRBV21-1 and TRBJ1-5; the table's TRBD1 call for D was not verified on the DNA. TRBV21-1 is recorded as a pseudogene. The CDR3 is made up of 15 amino acids. CDR3 sequence: CASSKANRETQPQHF. Here the CDR3 DNA reads TGTGCCAGCAGCAAAGCGAACAGGGAAACTCAGCCCCAGCATTTT.

The chain has TRBV11-2 and TRBJ1-4; tentatively, D is TRBD1 (5 bases). The CDR3 covers 16 residues. Trimming removed 6 bases at V and 7 bases at J, with 21 bases between. Germline CDR1 reads SGHAT; CDR2 reads FQNNGV. CDR3 sequence: CASSSIRGPKGEKLFF. Written as DNA, the CDR3 is TGTGCCAGCAGTTCTATCCGGGGCCCCAAGGGTGAAAAACTGTTTTTT.

Remarks on this clone: The germline gene is not matched at one end of the junction; a read error may be the cause. The chain couples TRBV5-1 to TRBJ1-2, with 8 bases identical to TRBD1. From germline, CDR1 is SGHRS and CDR2 YFSETQ. This CDR3 spans 14 amino acids. The CDR3 loop is CASTLSAGGRGWDF. The CDR3 DNA is TGCGCCAGCACCTTGTCAGCAGGGGGCCGAGGGTGGGACTTC.

The chain employs TRBV6-5 and TRBJ1-1; D remains unclear. Germline V gene data show CDR1 as MNHEY and CDR2 as SVGAGI. V lost 0 bases to trimming and J lost 1 base, with 9 bases between them. The CDR3 spans 15 residues. CDR3 coding DNA: TGTGCCAGCAGTTACTCAGGCAGTTCGAACACTGAAGCTTTCTTT. It is translated as CASSYSGSSNTEAFF.